The next 13 T cell receptor beta chains were all read from a single sample in a study of blood T cells in healthy people across ages. A second PCR of roughly 7 to 11 cycles used a sample-barcoded 5' primer and a J-beta primer mix. From the 5' RACE reads, TCRdb called clonotypes with MiXCR, one entry per CDR3 protein. The sample yields under 1,100,000 distinct CDR3 sequences, roughly 24% seen once. These data also formed part of another study, on T cells of mothers and their children.

Source material: blood. The receptors were sampled from a girl aged 2 to 9 in good health.

This clonotype was counted a few times. One end of the junction is discordant with germline, which a read error may explain. This chain connects TRBV11-2 to TRBJ2-3; TRBD2 aligns across 12 bases. CDR3 length: 16 residues. In germline, CDR1 is SGHAT, CDR2 FQNNGV. In nucleotides, the CDR3 is TGTGCCAGCAGCGTTCTAGCGGGGGGGCGGTCAGATACGCTGTATTTT. This sequence encodes CASSVLAGGRSDTLYF. Filled out from reference TRBV11-2 and TRBJ2-3, the complete variable domain reads EAGVAQSPRYKIIEKRQSVAFWCNPISGHATLYWYQQILGQGPKLLIQFQNNGVVDDSQLPKDRFSAERLKGVDSTLKIQPAKLEDSAVYLCASSVLAGGRSDTLYFGPGTRLTVL.

CDR3 loop: CAISDGDRGTYEQYF. The CDR3, as DNA: TGTGCCATCAGTGATGGCGATCGGGGTACCTACGAGCAGTACTTC. V and J are TRBV10-3 and TRBJ2-7; D perhaps matches TRBD2 (5 bases). The CDR3 contains 15 residues. Looked up from germline, CDR1 is ENHRY and CDR2 is SYGVKD. V was clipped by 3 bases and J by 2 bases, with 14 bases between them.

This clonotype was observed a few times. This rearrangement joins TRBV7-3 to TRBJ2-1, with 9 positions matching TRBD2. Germline CDR1 is SGHTA and CDR2 is FQGTGA. This CDR3 comprises 14 residues. With 2 bases clipped from V and 8 bases from J, the junction kept 4 bases outside the gene matches. The CDR3 region has the DNA TGTGCCAGCAGCTTAGCGGGGGGGCACGATGAGCAGTTCTTC. It is translated as CASSLAGGHDEQFF.

The V call is TRBV6-6, the J call TRBJ1-1; TRBD1 aligns across 7 bases. There are 15 residues in the CDR3. Germline-derived CDR1 and CDR2 are MNHNY and SVGAGI (reference sequence). Trimming took 2 bases from V and 2 from J; bases not matched to a gene: 5. The CDR3 coding sequence is TGTGCCAGCAGTTACGTAGGACAGGCTAACACTGAAGCTTTCTTT. It is translated as CASSYVGQANTEAFF.

This clonotype was counted only a few times. The chain carries TRBV29-1 and TRBJ2-1; D not certain. Germline V gives CDR1 SQVTM, CDR2 ANQGSEA. Trimming took off 6 bases at V and 7 bases at J, with 16 bases between the two ends. The CDR3 runs 13 residues. This CDR3 reads CSVSTLLANEQFF. CDR3 nucleotide sequence: TGCAGCGTCTCAACCCTGCTTGCAAATGAGCAGTTCTTC.

This clonotype has more than one count but fewer than ten. The V and J genes are TRBV19 and TRBJ2-3, with TRBD1 matching 7 bases. The CDR3 covers 14 residues. V shed 7 bases, J shed 5 bases, and the junction held 9 bases outside the gene matches. Germline CDR1 and CDR2: LNHDA and SQIVND (reference sequence). The CDR3 region is CASTSGTVQDTQYF. In DNA form, the CDR3 reads TGTGCCAGTACCTCCGGGACAGTTCAAGATACGCAGTATTTT.

This clonotype appeared many times. This CDR3 reads CASSLIDNEQFF. The CDR3 DNA sequence: TGTGCCAGCAGTCTCATAGACAATGAGCAGTTCTTC. J is TRBJ2-1 and V is TRBV7-9; D call uncertain. V shed 6 bases and J shed 5 bases, with 8 bases lying between them. CDR1 and CDR2 from the germline V gene are SEHNR and FQNEAQ (reference sequence). This CDR3 region has 12 residues.

The chain has TRBV4-1 and TRBJ2-7, with TRBD2 identical over 8 bases. CDR1 MGHRA and CDR2 YSYEKL come from the germline V gene. V dropped 1 base and J dropped 6; count of bases not matched to a gene: 8. The length of the CDR3 is 15 residues. CDR3 DNA sequence: TGCGCCAGCAGCCAAGTTGGCGGGAGGAGAGGCGAGCAGTACTTC. It is translated as CASSQVGGRRGEQYF.

CDR3 region: CASRAGAVNEQFF. The CDR3, as DNA: TGTGCCAGCAGGGCGGGGGCGGTCAATGAGCAGTTCTTC. V usage is TRBV13 and J usage is TRBJ2-1; D is perhaps TRBD2 (7 bases). The CDR3 is made up of 13 amino acids. Trimming left V 6 bases short and J 6 bases short, with 12 bases between. CDR1 and CDR2 from the germline V gene are PRHDT and FYEKMQ (reference sequence).

The chain joins TRBV20-1 to TRBJ1-1; D is unresolved. CDR3 length: 15 amino acids. V was trimmed by 0 bases and J by 3 bases, leaving 14 bases between them. Germline V gene sequence: CDR1 DFQATT, CDR2 SNEGSKA (reference sequence). The CDR3: CSARDSGSFYTEAFF. As DNA, the CDR3 is TGCAGTGCTAGAGATTCGGGCAGTTTTTACACTGAAGCTTTCTTT.

This chain links TRBV4-3 with TRBJ2-3; a weak D match, TRBD2 (6 bases). V lost 0 bases, J lost 2 bases, and 15 bases lay in between. CDR1 is LGHNA and CDR2 is YSLEER in the germline V gene. The CDR3 consists of 17 residues. The CDR3 DNA sequence: TGCGCCAGCAGCCAAGATCCAATAGGCGGGGACACAGATACGCAGTATTTT. This translates into CASSQDPIGGDTDTQYF.

This clonotype was counted only a few times. This chain links TRBV5-8 with TRBJ2-5; 9 bases line up with TRBD1. The DNA end is a closer match to TRBJ2-7, so the J assignment may be wrong. Germline V gene data show CDR1 as SGHTS and CDR2 as YDEGEE. This CDR3 has 15 amino acids. CDR3 nucleotide sequence: TGTGCCAGCAGCTTGGGGGACAGGGACTACTACGAGCAGTACTTC. Translating gives CASSLGDRDYYEQYF.

The chain is built from TRBV3-1 and TRBJ2-7, with 9 bases aligning to TRBD1. The CDR3 consists of 16 residues. CDR1 is LGHDT and CDR2 is YNNKEL in the germline V gene (reference sequence). J gave up 7 bases and V 1 base, and 11 bases lay outside the gene matches. The CDR3 reads CASSQGDRGGLGEQYF. In DNA form, the CDR3 reads TGTGCCAGCAGCCAAGGTGACAGGGGGGGCCTTGGGGAGCAGTACTTC.